This passage covers 8 T cell receptor beta chains from one sample sequenced in a study of CD8 T cells in ankylosing spondylitis. Study results and caveats: Several highly homologous variants made up a TCR beta motif, and this motif appeared characteristic of ankylosing spondylitis blood.

Their specific antigens are unknown. TCRdb independently ran MiXCR on the 5' RACE reads; one entry per CDR3 protein. The sample has around 770,000 distinct CDR3 sequences, around 20% seen once; the top ten hold roughly a fifth. Sequenced: blood, either unsorted or a sorted T cell fraction (not recorded which). All receptors derive from a male donor with ankylosing spondylitis.

This clonotype was counted between two and nine times. V usage is TRBV6-1 and J usage is TRBJ2-1; D might be TRBD1 (5 bases). There are 16 residues in the CDR3. Trimming took off 2 bases at V and 5 bases at J, with 16 bases between the two ends. Germline V gene data show CDR1 as MNHNS and CDR2 as SASEGT. This chain's CDR3 is CASSERAGPTDNEQFF. The CDR3 DNA sequence: TGTGCCAGCAGTGAAAGGGCAGGGCCTACCGACAATGAGCAGTTCTTC.

This chain links TRBV27 with TRBJ2-3; TRBD2 aligns across 16 bases. Germline loops: CDR1 MNHEY, CDR2 SMNVEV (reference sequence). The CDR3 is made up of 18 amino acids. With 4 bases clipped from V and 1 base from J, the junction kept 5 bases outside the gene matches. This CDR3 reads CASSWGLAGGLRTDTQYF. The CDR3 nucleotides read TGTGCCAGCAGTTGGGGACTAGCGGGAGGGCTCCGCACAGATACGCAGTATTTT.

This clonotype was recorded a few times. J is TRBJ1-5 and V is TRBV21-1. TRBV21-1 is designated a pseudogene. This CDR3 has 17 amino acids. In DNA form, the CDR3 reads TGTGCCAGCAGCAAAGATCTCAGTGATCATAGCAATCAGCCCCAGCATTTT. It codes for CASSKDLSDHSNQPQHF.

This clonotype was detected a few times. The V call is TRBV7-9, the J call TRBJ2-2; D assignment may be TRBD1 or TRBD2 (6 bases each). CDR3 length equals 14 residues. V was cut by 7 bases and J by 4 bases, with 13 bases left in between. CDR1 and CDR2 (germline): SEHNR, FQNEAQ (reference sequence). The CDR3 DNA follows: TGTGCCAGCAACGTAAAGGGGGGCACCGGGGAGCTGTTTTTT. Translation gives CASNVKGGTGELFF.

In this sample, this clonotype turned up a few times. V gene TRBV29-1 combines with J gene TRBJ2-3; D is unresolved. Germline V CDR1 and CDR2: SQVTM, ANQGSEA. Trimming pared 3 bases from V and 6 bases from J, leaving 4 bases between. The CDR3 extends over 10 amino acids. CDR3 in amino acids: CSVEGDTQYF. The CDR3 nucleotides read TGCAGCGTTGAGGGGGATACGCAGTATTTT.

The V call is TRBV11-2, the J call TRBJ2-1; TRBD2 agrees at 8 bases. CDR1 SGHAT and CDR2 FQNNGV come from the germline V gene. The CDR3 is 18 amino acids. J was trimmed by 0 bases and V by 1 base; bases with no gene match: 8. CDR3 nucleotide sequence: TGTGCCAGCAGCTTAGTTTTCGCTAGCGGGCTCTCCTACAATGAGCAGTTCTTC. Translating gives CASSLVFASGLSYNEQFF. Complete variable domain (other parts from reference TRBV11-2 and TRBJ2-1): EAGVAQSPRYKIIEKRQSVAFWCNPISGHATLYWYQQILGQGPKLLIQFQNNGVVDDSQLPKDRFSAERLKGVDSTLKIQPAKLEDSAVYLCASSLVFASGLSYNEQFFGPGTRLTVL.

This clonotype was seen more than once but under ten times. V usage is TRBV28 and J usage is TRBJ1-5, with D maybe TRBD1 (6 bases). V lost 10 bases and J lost 0, with 22 bases in between. Per germline, CDR1 MDHEN and CDR2 SYDVKM. The CDR3 is made up of 17 amino acids. The CDR3 DNA sequence: TGTGCCATTACGAGTCCTGCGACAGGAAATAGCAATCAGCCCCAGCATTTT. Protein sequence: CAITSPATGNSNQPQHF.

The genes are TRBV7-9 and TRBJ1-2, with TRBD1 matching over 9 bases. The germline gives CDR1 SEHNR, CDR2 FQNEAQ (reference sequence). The CDR3 spans 15 residues. With V trimmed by 1 base and J by 5 bases, 5 bases remained unmatched. CDR3 region: CASSLESGQGYGYTF. The CDR3 DNA reads TGTGCCAGCAGCTTAGAGTCGGGACAGGGATATGGCTACACCTTC.